This TCR beta chain emerged from a study of control samples from healthy donors and cancer patients. This CDR3 has 13 amino acids. Germline CDR1 and CDR2: SGHTA and FQGNSA. The V segment lost 8 bases and the J segment 3 bases; nucleotides outside the gene matches: 5. The data were produced by immunoSEQ multiplex PCR, yet TCRdb's version contains in-frame clones alone and is incomplete. The sample comprises about 82,000 clones, 87% of which are singletons, and 20% rests with the top ten. Sequencing used blood. The clonotype was recovered from a man between 50 and 59 years old in good health. The chain links TRBV7-2 to TRBJ2-5; TRBD1 matches at 8 bases. The CDR3 nucleotides read TGTGCCAGCGAGGACAGGGTAGAAGAGACCCAGTACTTC. This codes for CASEDRVEETQYF.